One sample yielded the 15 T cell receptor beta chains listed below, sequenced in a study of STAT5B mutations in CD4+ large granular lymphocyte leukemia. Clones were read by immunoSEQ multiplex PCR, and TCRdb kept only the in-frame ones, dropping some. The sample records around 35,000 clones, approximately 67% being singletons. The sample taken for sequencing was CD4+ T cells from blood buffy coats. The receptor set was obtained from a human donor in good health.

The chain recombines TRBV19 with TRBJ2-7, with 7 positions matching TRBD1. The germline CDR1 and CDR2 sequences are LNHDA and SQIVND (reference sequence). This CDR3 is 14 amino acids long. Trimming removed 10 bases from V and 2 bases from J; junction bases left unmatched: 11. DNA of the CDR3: TGTGCCACTAGGCGGGCGCAGGGGGCCTACGAGCAGTACTTC. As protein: CATRRAQGAYEQYF. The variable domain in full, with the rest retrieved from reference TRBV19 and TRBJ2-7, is DGGITQSPKYLFRKEGQNVTLSCEQNLNHDAMYWYRQDPGQGLRLIYYSQIVNDFQKGDIAEGYSVSREKKESFPLTVTSAQKNPTAFYLCATRRAQGAYEQYFGPGTRLTVT.

CDR3 bases: TGTGCCAGCAGTCCGCCCAGGGTTGCCACTGAAGCTTTCTTT. Translated: CASSPPRVATEAFF. The V and J genes are TRBV2 and TRBJ1-1, with TRBD1 as a possible D gene (5 bases). The CDR3 contains 14 residues. Trimming removed 5 bases from V and 4 bases from J, with 14 bases in between. Germline V gene data show CDR1 as SNHLY and CDR2 as FYNNEI.

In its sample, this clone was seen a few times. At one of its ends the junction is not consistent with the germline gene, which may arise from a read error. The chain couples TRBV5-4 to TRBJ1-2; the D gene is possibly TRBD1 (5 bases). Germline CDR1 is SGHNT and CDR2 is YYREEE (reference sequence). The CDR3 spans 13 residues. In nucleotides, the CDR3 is TGTGCCAGCAGCCCGGGGCCTAACGATGGCTACACCTTC. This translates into CASSPGPNDGYTF.

CDR3: CASSVQGALGNTIYF. As DNA, the CDR3 is TGTGCCAGCAGCGTACAGGGGGCGCTTGGAAACACCATATATTTT. The chain links TRBV7-6 to TRBJ1-3; TRBD1 agrees at 9 bases. Germline values: CDR1 SGHVS, CDR2 FNYEAQ. V lost 5 bases to trimming and J lost 3 bases; unmatched junction nucleotides: 5. The CDR3 spans 15 residues.

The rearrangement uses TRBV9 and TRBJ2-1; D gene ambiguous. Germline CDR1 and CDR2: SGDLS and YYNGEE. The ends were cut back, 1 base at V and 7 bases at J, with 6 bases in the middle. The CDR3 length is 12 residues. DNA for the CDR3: TGTGCCAGCAGCGTATCTCATAATGAGCAGTTCTTC. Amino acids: CASSVSHNEQFF. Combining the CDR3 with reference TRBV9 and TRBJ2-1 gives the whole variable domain DSGVTQTPKHLITATGQRVTLRCSPRSGDLSVYWYQQSLDQGLQFLIQYYNGEERAKGNILERFSAQQFPDLHSELNLSSLELGDSALYFCASSVSHNEQFFGPGTRLTVL.

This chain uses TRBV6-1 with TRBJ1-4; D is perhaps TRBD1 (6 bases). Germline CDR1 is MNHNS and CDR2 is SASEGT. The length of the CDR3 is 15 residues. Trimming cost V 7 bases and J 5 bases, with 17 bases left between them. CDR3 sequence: CASKPPGAENEKLFF. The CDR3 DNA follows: TGTGCCAGCAAGCCACCAGGGGCAGAAAATGAAAAACTGTTTTTT.

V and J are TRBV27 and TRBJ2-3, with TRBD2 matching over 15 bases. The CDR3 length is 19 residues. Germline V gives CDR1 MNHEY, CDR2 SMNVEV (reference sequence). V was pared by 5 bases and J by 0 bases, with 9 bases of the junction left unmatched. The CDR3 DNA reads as TGTGCCAGCAGTCCTACGGGACTAGCGGGGGGTCCTAGCACAGATACGCAGTATTTT. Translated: CASSPTGLAGGPSTDTQYF.

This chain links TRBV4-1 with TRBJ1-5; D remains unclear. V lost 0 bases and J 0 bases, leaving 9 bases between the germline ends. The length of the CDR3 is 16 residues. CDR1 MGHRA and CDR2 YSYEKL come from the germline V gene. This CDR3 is CASSQDRAASNQPQHF. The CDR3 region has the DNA TGCGCCAGCAGCCAAGATAGGGCAGCTAGCAATCAGCCCCAGCATTTT.

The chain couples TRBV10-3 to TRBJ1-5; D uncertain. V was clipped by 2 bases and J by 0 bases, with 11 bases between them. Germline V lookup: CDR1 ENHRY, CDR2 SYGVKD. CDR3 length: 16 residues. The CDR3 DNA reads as TGTGCCATCAGTGAGGGACCGTCCTATAGCAATCAGCCCCAGCATTTT. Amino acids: CAISEGPSYSNQPQHF.

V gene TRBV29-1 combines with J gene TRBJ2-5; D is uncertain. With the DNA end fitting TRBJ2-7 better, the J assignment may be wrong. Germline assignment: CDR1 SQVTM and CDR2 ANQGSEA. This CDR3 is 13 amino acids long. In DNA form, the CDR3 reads TGCAGCGTTGGCGTGGGCCAGAGCTACGAGCAGTACTTC. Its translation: CSVGVGQSYEQYF.

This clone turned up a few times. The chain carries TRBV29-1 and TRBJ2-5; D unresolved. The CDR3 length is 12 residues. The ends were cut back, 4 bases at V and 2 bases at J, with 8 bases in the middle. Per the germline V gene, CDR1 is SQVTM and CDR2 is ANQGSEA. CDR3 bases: TGCAGCGTTGGGCAGCCACAAGAGACCCAGTACTTC. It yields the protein CSVGQPQETQYF.

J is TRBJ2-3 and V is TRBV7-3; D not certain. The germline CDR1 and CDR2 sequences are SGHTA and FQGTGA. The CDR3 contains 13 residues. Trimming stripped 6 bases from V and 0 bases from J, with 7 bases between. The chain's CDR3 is CASRGGSTDTQYF. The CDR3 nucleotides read TGTGCCAGCAGGGGCGGTAGCACAGATACGCAGTATTTT.

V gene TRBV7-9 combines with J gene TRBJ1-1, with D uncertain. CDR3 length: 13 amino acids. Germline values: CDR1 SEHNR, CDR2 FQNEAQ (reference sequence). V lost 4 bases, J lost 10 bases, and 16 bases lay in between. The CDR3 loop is CASSSLIEVVAFF. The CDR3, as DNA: TGTGCCAGCAGCTCCCTAATCGAGGTGGTAGCTTTCTTT.

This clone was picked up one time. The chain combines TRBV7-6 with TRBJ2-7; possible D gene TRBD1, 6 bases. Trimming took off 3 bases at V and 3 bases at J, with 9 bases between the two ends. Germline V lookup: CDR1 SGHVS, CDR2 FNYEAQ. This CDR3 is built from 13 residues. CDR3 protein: CASSFGQLYEQYF. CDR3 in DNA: TGTGCCAGCAGCTTCGGACAGCTCTACGAGCAGTACTTC.

The CDR3 sequence: CASSFRTLGAYTF. CDR3 nucleotides: TGTGCCAGCAGCTTTCGGACCCTCGGGGCCTACACCTTC. The chain links TRBV5-6 to TRBJ1-2, with a possible D match to TRBD1 (5 bases). Trimming removed 2 bases from V and 10 bases from J, with 15 bases in between. The CDR3 loop spans 13 amino acids. The germline V gene has CDR1 SGHDT and CDR2 YYEEEE.